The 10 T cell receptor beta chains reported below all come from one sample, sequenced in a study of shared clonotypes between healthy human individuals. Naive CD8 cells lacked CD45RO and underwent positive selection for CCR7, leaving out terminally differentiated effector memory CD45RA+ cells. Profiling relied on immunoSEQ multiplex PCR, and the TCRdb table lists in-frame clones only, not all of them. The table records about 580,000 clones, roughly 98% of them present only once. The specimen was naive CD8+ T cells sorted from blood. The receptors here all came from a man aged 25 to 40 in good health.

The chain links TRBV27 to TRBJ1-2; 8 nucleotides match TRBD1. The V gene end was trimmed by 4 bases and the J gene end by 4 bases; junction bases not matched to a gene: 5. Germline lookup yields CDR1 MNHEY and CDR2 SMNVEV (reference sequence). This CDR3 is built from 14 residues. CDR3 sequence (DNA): TGTGCCAGCAGTTCCCAGGGGGCTGGCTATGGCTACACCTTC. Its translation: CASSSQGAGYGYTF.

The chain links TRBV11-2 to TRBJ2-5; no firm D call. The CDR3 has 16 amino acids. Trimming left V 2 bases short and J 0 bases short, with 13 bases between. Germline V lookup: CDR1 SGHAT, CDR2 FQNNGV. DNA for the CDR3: TGTGCCAGCAGCTTATTCGGAACTTCCTACCAAGAGACCCAGTACTTC. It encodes CASSLFGTSYQETQYF.

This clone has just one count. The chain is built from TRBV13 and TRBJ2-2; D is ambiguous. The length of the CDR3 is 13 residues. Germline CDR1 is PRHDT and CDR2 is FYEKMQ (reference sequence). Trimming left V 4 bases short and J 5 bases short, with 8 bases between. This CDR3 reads CASSSDGTGELFF. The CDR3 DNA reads TGTGCCAGCAGCTCGGATGGGACCGGGGAGCTGTTTTTT.

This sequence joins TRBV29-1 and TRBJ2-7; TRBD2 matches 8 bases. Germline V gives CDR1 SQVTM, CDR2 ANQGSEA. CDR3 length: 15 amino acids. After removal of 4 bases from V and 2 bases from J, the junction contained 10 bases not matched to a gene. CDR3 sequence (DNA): TGCAGCGTTGCCCTGGTGGCGGGAGGAACCTACGAGCAGTACTTC. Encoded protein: CSVALVAGGTYEQYF.

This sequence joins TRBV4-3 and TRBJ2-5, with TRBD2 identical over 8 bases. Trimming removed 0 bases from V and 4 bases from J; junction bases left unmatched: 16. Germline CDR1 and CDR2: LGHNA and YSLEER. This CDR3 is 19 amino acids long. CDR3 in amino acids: CASSQDSLLFAGGGETQYF. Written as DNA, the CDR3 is TGCGCCAGCAGCCAAGATTCTCTCCTCTTTGCGGGAGGCGGAGAGACCCAGTACTTC.

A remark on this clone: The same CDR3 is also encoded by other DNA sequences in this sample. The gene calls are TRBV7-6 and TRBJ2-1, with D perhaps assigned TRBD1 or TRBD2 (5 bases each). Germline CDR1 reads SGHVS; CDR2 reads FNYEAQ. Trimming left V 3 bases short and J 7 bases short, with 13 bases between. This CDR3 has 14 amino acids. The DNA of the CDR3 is TGTGCCAGCAGCTTTGGAACAGGCGGGAATGAGCAGTTCTTC. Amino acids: CASSFGTGGNEQFF.

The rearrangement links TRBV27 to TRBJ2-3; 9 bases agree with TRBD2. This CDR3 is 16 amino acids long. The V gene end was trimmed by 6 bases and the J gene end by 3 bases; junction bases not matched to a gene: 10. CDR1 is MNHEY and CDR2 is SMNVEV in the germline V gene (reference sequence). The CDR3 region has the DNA TGTGCCAGCAGGTTTCTAGCGGGACGGGGGACAGATACGCAGTATTTT. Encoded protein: CASRFLAGRGTDTQYF.

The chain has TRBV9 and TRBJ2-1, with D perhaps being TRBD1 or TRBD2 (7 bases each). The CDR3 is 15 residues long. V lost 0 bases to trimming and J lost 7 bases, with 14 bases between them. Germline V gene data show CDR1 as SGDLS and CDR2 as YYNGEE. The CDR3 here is CASSVETGTMNEQFF. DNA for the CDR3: TGTGCCAGCAGCGTAGAGACAGGGACTATGAATGAGCAGTTCTTC.

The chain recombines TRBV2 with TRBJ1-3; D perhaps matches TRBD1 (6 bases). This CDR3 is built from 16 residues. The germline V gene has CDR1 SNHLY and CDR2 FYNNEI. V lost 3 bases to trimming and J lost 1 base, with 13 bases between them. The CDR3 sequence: CASSDPRQASGNTIYF. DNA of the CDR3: TGTGCCAGCAGTGATCCAAGACAGGCTTCTGGAAACACCATATATTTT.

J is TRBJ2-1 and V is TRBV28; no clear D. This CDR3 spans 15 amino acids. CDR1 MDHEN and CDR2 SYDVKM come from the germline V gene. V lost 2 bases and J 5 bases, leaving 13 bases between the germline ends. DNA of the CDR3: TGTGCCAGCAGTTTACGGCGGTATATGGACAATGAGCAGTTCTTC. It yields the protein CASSLRRYMDNEQFF. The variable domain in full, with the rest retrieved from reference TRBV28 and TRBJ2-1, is DVKVTQSSRYLVKRTGEKVFLECVQDMDHENMFWYRQDPGLGLRLIYFSYDVKMKEKGDIPEGYSVSREKKERFSLILESASTNQTSMYLCASSLRRYMDNEQFFGPGTRLTVL.